The rows below give T cell receptor beta chains drawn from one sample of a study of identifying expanded T cells in peripheral blood. Profiling relied on immunoSEQ multiplex PCR, and the TCRdb table lists in-frame clones only, not all of them. The sample holds 50,000 to 60,000 clones, about four fifths seen once. Sequenced: blood. Every receptor here comes from a person between 18 and 69 years old in good health. CDR3s leave out the opening cysteine and the closing phenylalanine or tryptophan. Rows give clone size only sometimes, using once, few, many, or a class for an expanded clone.

12	NA	TRBV5-1	TRBJ2-5	ASSPSGVDETQY
12	NA	TRBV2	TRBJ1-5	ASSDSLRNQPQH
14	once	TRBV6-4	TRBJ2-2	ASSPTGQGGTGELF
11	NA	TRBV19	TRBJ2-2	ATREGGTGELF
14	NA	TRBV19	TRBJ1-2	ASSIDREGLVYGYT
14	NA	TRBV30	TRBJ2-3	AWSDDRAGGTDTQY
11	NA	TRBV5-4	TRBJ2-3	ASIRRGADTQY
13	NA	TRBV18	TRBJ2-2	ASSLEVGPAGELF
13	NA	TRBV7-6	TRBJ2-1	ASSPRAESYNEQF
13	NA	TRBV5-6	TRBJ2-1	ASSFGDSSYNEQF
14	NA	TRBV2	TRBJ2-3	ASTPTGTEDGDTQY
13	once	TRBV19	TRBJ1-1	ASTKDRAGATEAF
14	once	TRBV11-3	TRBJ2-2	ASSSLRRGKTGELF
13	NA	TRBV5-5	TRBJ2-3	ASSLLWTATDTQY
11	once	TRBV30	TRBJ1-5	AFGTGFNQPQH
14	NA	TRBV5-1	TRBJ2-5	ASRAGTGGPQETQY
14	NA	TRBV11-2	TRBJ2-1	ASSLVAGFSYNEQF
13	NA	TRBV5-4	TRBJ1-2	ASSLGGNVVYGYT
11	NA	TRBV27	TRBJ1-2	ASSLTPSGGYT
10	NA	TRBV27	TRBJ1-2	ASSSGRNGYT
9	NA	TRBV14	TRBJ2-7	ASSQSYEQY
14	NA	TRBV4-3	TRBJ2-1	ASSQDAGASYNEQF
15	NA	TRBV4-1	TRBJ1-3	ASSQAGGGDPRNTIY
13	NA	TRBV7-9	TRBJ2-2	ASSSRSPNTGELF
13	NA	TRBV19	TRBJ1-5	ASSMGSGRNQPQH
13	NA	TRBV6-1	TRBJ2-5	ASSDLSGEQETQY
12	NA	TRBV6-1	TRBJ1-2	AGRQLGPIYGYT
14	NA	TRBV7-2	TRBJ2-3	ASSSRTSIRADTQY
15	NA	TRBV7-2	TRBJ2-2	ASSGRGSGPNTGELF
10	NA	TRBV19	TRBJ1-3	ASSISASTIY
12	NA	TRBV9	TRBJ2-2	ASSASANTGELF
11	NA	TRBV6-1	TRBJ1-2	ASSEKTGSGYT
13	NA	TRBV6-5	TRBJ1-1	ASSHLPKDSQEAF
13	NA	TRBV6-6	TRBJ1-3	ASSYSGATGNTIY
15	NA	TRBV5-1	TRBJ1-2	ASSLSQGASPNYGYT
9	once	TRBV29-1	TRBJ2-7	SVWTGYEQY
11	NA	TRBV19	TRBJ1-2	ASSILESSGYT
12	NA	TRBV14	TRBJ1-1	ASSRIRGNTEAF
22	NA	TRBV7-3	TRBJ2-1	ASSLRGQGANWDGRGSSYNEQF
11	NA	TRBV9	TRBJ2-1	ASSGDRGPEQF